These 10 T cell receptor beta chains came from one sample sequenced in a study of T cell responses to AZD1222 COVID-19 vaccine (dated by TCRdb to 2020 to 2022). This sample's time point label indicates: about 28 days (+/-7) after the second vaccine dose. Library creation used the immunoSEQ multiplex PCR assay. In its TCRdb copy, this immuneACCESS table keeps in-frame sequences only and misses some clones. Where compared with another copy, unresolved V genes explain less than half of these, and the others have no known cause. The sample yields approximately 160,000 clones; around 94% were counted once. Clones ranked in the top ten supply under 6% of the sample. The specimen comprised peripheral blood, sampled 28 days after the second AZD1222 dose. Receptors originate from an adult who received the AZD1222 COVID-19 vaccine.

The chain carries TRBV18 and TRBJ2-3; TRBD2 matches 7 bases. Germline lookup yields CDR1 KGHSH and CDR2 LQKENI. Trimming cost V 1 base and J 2 bases; bases outside gene matches: 6. CDR3 length: 16 residues. The CDR3 loop reads CASSPRQGGYTDTQYF. CDR3 nucleotide sequence: TGTGCCAGCTCACCACGGCAGGGAGGGTACACAGATACGCAGTATTTT.

The CDR3 reads CAWRALALMDTGELFF. In DNA form, the CDR3 reads TGTGCCTGGAGGGCCCTAGCGTTGATGGACACCGGGGAGCTGTTTTTT. The V and J genes are TRBV30 and TRBJ2-2; the D gene is possibly TRBD2 (6 bases). Trimming shortened V by 3 bases and J by 3 bases, and 17 bases separated the two germline ends. Germline CDR1 is GTSNPN and CDR2 is SVGIG (reference sequence). The CDR3 length is 16 residues.

This clone was observed a handful of times. This chain links TRBV18 with TRBJ1-5; no clear D. V was clipped by 2 bases and J by 4 bases, with 9 bases between them. Per germline, CDR1 KGHSH and CDR2 LQKENI. The CDR3 length is 14 residues. CDR3 sequence reads: CASSPVSRNQPQHF. DNA of the CDR3: TGTGCCAGCTCACCAGTATCAAGGAATCAGCCCCAGCATTTT.

The genes are TRBV6-6 and TRBJ1-1; D might be TRBD1 (5 bases). The CDR3 has 11 residues. V was pared by 8 bases and J by 6 bases, with 10 bases between. Germline CDR1 reads MNHNY; CDR2 reads SVGAGI (reference sequence). In DNA, the CDR3 is TGTGCCAGCCTCAGGGCCGCTGAAGCTTTCTTT. Its protein is CASLRAAEAFF.

This rearrangement joins TRBV2 to TRBJ1-1; D might be TRBD1 (5 bases). Trimming took 2 bases from V and 2 from J, leaving 12 bases between them. This CDR3 contains 15 residues. The V gene's germline CDR1 is SNHLY and CDR2 FYNNEI. The CDR3 coding sequence is TGTGCCAGCAGTGAAATAGGGACGGCCAACACTGAAGCTTTCTTT. Protein product: CASSEIGTANTEAFF.

The chain links TRBV4-1 to TRBJ1-2; D perhaps matches TRBD1 (6 bases). Deletions cut 4 bases from V and 2 bases from J, with 26 bases between. The CDR3 is 19 residues long. The germline gives CDR1 MGHRA, CDR2 YSYEKL. The CDR3 DNA reads TGCGCCAGCAGCCGAGACTTGGCTATCGAGGGGGGGGAAAACTATGGCTACACCTTC. Translated, it gives CASSRDLAIEGGENYGYTF.

V is TRBV6-5 and J is TRBJ2-3, with 9 bases fitting TRBD2. Germline CDR1 MNHEY, CDR2 SVGAGI. Losses at the gene ends were 1 base for V and 2 bases for J; bases not matched to a gene: 4. The length of the CDR3 is 16 residues. The CDR3 DNA is TGTGCCAGCAGTTACTATAGCGGGAGCCACACAGATACGCAGTATTTT. Encoded protein: CASSYYSGSHTDTQYF.

V is TRBV19 and J is TRBJ2-4; 7 bases line up with TRBD2. The CDR3 spans 13 residues. Per the germline V gene, CDR1 is LNHDA and CDR2 is SQIVND (reference sequence). With V trimmed by 1 base and J by 8 bases, 2 bases remained unmatched. The CDR3 reads CASSIGLADIQYF. CDR3 coding DNA: TGTGCCAGTAGTATAGGTCTAGCGGACATTCAGTACTTC.

The V call is TRBV6-2 or TRBV6-3, the J call TRBJ2-2; TRBD2 agrees at 12 bases. V was clipped by 2 bases and J by 6 bases; unmatched bases: 1. The CDR3 sequence is 15 residues long. Germline V CDR1 and CDR2: MNHEY, SVGEGT. CDR3 residues: CASSYGTSGSGELFF. The CDR3 nucleotides read TGTGCCAGCAGTTACGGGACTAGCGGGTCCGGGGAGCTGTTTTTT.

The rearrangement links TRBV5-1 to TRBJ2-5; TRBD1 matches at 9 bases. J lost 1 base, V lost 3 bases, and 7 bases had no gene match. Germline CDR1 SGHRS, CDR2 YFSETQ. This CDR3 is 16 amino acids long. In nucleotides, the CDR3 is TGCGCCAGCAGCTCAAGCACAGGGGGCAGCCAAGAGACCCAGTACTTC. It encodes CASSSSTGGSQETQYF. Using reference TRBV5-1 and TRBJ2-5 for the parts outside the CDR3, the full variable domain is KAGVTQTPRYLIKTRGQQVTLSCSPISGHRSVSWYQQTPGQGLQFLFEYFSETQRNKGNFPGRFSGRQFSNSRSEMNVSTLELGDSALYLCASSSSTGGSQETQYFGPGTRLLVL.